These T cell receptor beta chains were read from a single sample in a study of graft-versus-host responses after intestinal transplantation. These TCRs are of unknown antigen specificity. Assay: immunoSEQ multiplex PCR; the TCRdb copy retains only in-frame clones and omits some. The sample includes some 130,000 clones, 85% to 95% of them seen just once. The specimen was unstimulated CD4+ T cells sorted from spleen or lymph node cells, collected before intestinal transplant. The receptor source for this set is a human donor who received an intestinal transplant. Both conserved end residues are part of each CDR3. The D gene is left open where the match is weak. Part of the rows lack a size; the others show once, few, many or a class for expanded clones.

clone_size: few; v_call: TRBV28; j_call: TRBJ2-7; d_call: .; cdr3_aa: CATGRSYEQYF; cdr3_nt: TGTGCCACAGGCCGTTCCTACGAGCAGTACTTC
clone_size: once; v_call: TRBV5-1; j_call: TRBJ2-1; d_call: TRBD1; cdr3_aa: CASSRTGGGLYNEQFF; cdr3_nt: TGCGCCAGCAGCAGGACAGGGGGCGGCCTCTACAATGAGCAGTTCTTC
clone_size: few; v_call: TRBV7-9; j_call: TRBJ2-7; d_call: TRBD2; cdr3_aa: CASSTVRTSGSYEQYF; cdr3_nt: TGTGCCAGCAGCACCGTTCGGACTAGCGGTTCCTACGAGCAGTACTTC
clone_size: .; v_call: TRBV5-1; j_call: TRBJ2-1; d_call: .; cdr3_aa: CASSLEWGNEQFF; cdr3_nt: TGCGCCAGCAGCCTCGAGTGGGGCAATGAGCAGTTCTTC
clone_size: .; v_call: TRBV5-1; j_call: TRBJ1-2; d_call: .; cdr3_aa: CASSLLESGYTF; cdr3_nt: TGCGCCAGCAGCTTATTGGAAAGTGGCTACACCTTC
clone_size: once; v_call: TRBV6-5; j_call: TRBJ2-3; d_call: TRBD2; cdr3_aa: CASSRWTSGGDTQYF; cdr3_nt: TGTGCCAGCAGTCGTTGGACTAGCGGGGGGGATACGCAGTATTTT
clone_size: .; v_call: TRBV18; j_call: TRBJ1-2; d_call: .; cdr3_aa: CASSQRITVDGYTF; cdr3_nt: TGTGCCAGCTCACAACGGATTACGGTGGATGGCTACACCTTC
clone_size: once; v_call: TRBV2; j_call: TRBJ2-1; d_call: .; cdr3_aa: CASSEIWGNYNEQFF; cdr3_nt: TGTGCCAGCAGTGAGATCTGGGGGAACTACAATGAGCAGTTCTTC
clone_size: .; v_call: TRBV9; j_call: TRBJ2-4; d_call: .; cdr3_aa: CASSSAATENIQYF; cdr3_nt: TGTGCCAGCAGCTCAGCCGCGACGGAAAACATTCAGTACTTC
clone_size: .; v_call: TRBV6-6; j_call: TRBJ1-2; d_call: .; cdr3_aa: CASRGNYGYTF; cdr3_nt: TGTGCCAGCAGGGGGAACTATGGCTACACCTTC
clone_size: once; v_call: TRBV11-1; j_call: TRBJ2-7; d_call: TRBD2; cdr3_aa: CASSRQAGGGSYEQYF; cdr3_nt: TGTGCCAGCAGCCGACAAGCGGGAGGGGGCTCCTACGAGCAGTACTTC
clone_size: few; v_call: TRBV5-1; j_call: TRBJ1-4; d_call: .; cdr3_aa: CASSSGGLNEKLFF; cdr3_nt: TGCGCCAGCAGCTCCGGCGGGTTAAATGAAAAACTGTTTTTT
clone_size: .; v_call: TRBV6-1; j_call: TRBJ1-1; d_call: .; cdr3_aa: CASSPRPNTEAFF; cdr3_nt: TGTGCCAGCAGCCCCAGGCCGAACACTGAAGCTTTCTTT
clone_size: .; v_call: TRBV6-1; j_call: TRBJ1-2; d_call: .; cdr3_aa: CASSSLLQPYGYTF; cdr3_nt: TGTGCCAGCAGTTCTCTGCTACAGCCCTATGGCTACACCTTC
clone_size: .; v_call: TRBV28; j_call: TRBJ1-1; d_call: .; cdr3_aa: CASSFSENTEAFF; cdr3_nt: TGTGCCAGCAGTTTTTCAGAAAACACTGAAGCTTTCTTT
clone_size: .; v_call: TRBV4-1; j_call: TRBJ2-7; d_call: .; cdr3_aa: CASSQGQDRSYEQYF; cdr3_nt: TGCGCCAGCAGCCAAGGACAGGATCGCTCCTACGAGCAGTACTTC
clone_size: .; v_call: TRBV6-1; j_call: TRBJ1-2; d_call: .; cdr3_aa: CASREGSPYGYTF; cdr3_nt: TGTGCCAGCAGGGAAGGGAGTCCGTATGGCTACACCTTC
clone_size: few; v_call: TRBV30; j_call: TRBJ2-7; d_call: .; cdr3_aa: CAWSGLAREQYF; cdr3_nt: TGTGCCTGGAGTGGGCTAGCCCGTGAGCAGTACTTC
clone_size: .; v_call: TRBV25-1; j_call: TRBJ2-7; d_call: .; cdr3_aa: CASSQSPKVQALRARQYF; cdr3_nt: TGTGCCAGCAGCCAATCTCCTAAGGTACAGGCATTACGAGCAAGGCAGTACTTC
clone_size: few; v_call: TRBV9; j_call: TRBJ1-3; d_call: .; cdr3_aa: CASSVDSQTSSGNTIYF; cdr3_nt: TGTGCCAGCAGCGTAGATTCCCAGACAAGCTCTGGAAACACCATATATTTT
clone_size: .; v_call: TRBV25-1; j_call: TRBJ1-1; d_call: .; cdr3_aa: CASSDRAGVEAFF; cdr3_nt: TGTGCCAGCAGTGACCGGGCCGGTGTTGAAGCTTTCTTT
clone_size: .; v_call: TRBV30; j_call: TRBJ2-2; d_call: TRBD2; cdr3_aa: CAWNSGGTGELFF; cdr3_nt: TGTGCCTGGAATTCGGGGGGAACCGGGGAGCTGTTTTTT
clone_size: .; v_call: TRBV14; j_call: TRBJ2-2; d_call: .; cdr3_aa: CASSQANAGKVTGELFF; cdr3_nt: TGTGCCAGCAGCCAAGCCAATGCGGGCAAAGTCACCGGGGAGCTGTTTTTT
clone_size: .; v_call: TRBV5-1; j_call: TRBJ2-4; d_call: .; cdr3_aa: CASSLGGGEGKF; cdr3_nt: TGCGCCAGCAGCTTGGGAGGTGGTGAAGGGAAGTTC
clone_size: .; v_call: TRBV7-9; j_call: TRBJ2-7; d_call: TRBD1; cdr3_aa: CASSLGIDRGNHEQYF; cdr3_nt: TGTGCCAGCAGCTTAGGCATTGACAGGGGGAACCACGAGCAGTACTTC
clone_size: .; v_call: TRBV4-1; j_call: TRBJ1-5; d_call: .; cdr3_aa: CASSQGGQPNQPQHF; cdr3_nt: TGCGCCAGCAGCCAAGGAGGGCAGCCAAATCAGCCCCAGCATTTT
clone_size: .; v_call: TRBV5-1; j_call: TRBJ2-2; d_call: .; cdr3_aa: CASSFGKSGATGELFF; cdr3_nt: TGCGCCAGCAGCTTCGGCAAGAGCGGCGCCACCGGGGAGCTGTTTTTT
clone_size: .; v_call: TRBV19; j_call: TRBJ2-1; d_call: .; cdr3_aa: CATYSPNEQFF; cdr3_nt: TGTGCCACATACAGCCCCAATGAGCAGTTCTTC
clone_size: .; v_call: TRBV2; j_call: TRBJ2-1; d_call: TRBD2; cdr3_aa: CASSERAGAYNEQFF; cdr3_nt: TGTGCCAGCAGTGAAAGAGCGGGAGCGTACAATGAGCAGTTCTTC
clone_size: .; v_call: TRBV20-1; j_call: TRBJ2-5; d_call: .; cdr3_aa: CSASGQETQYF; cdr3_nt: TGCAGTGCTAGCGGTCAAGAGACCCAGTACTTC
clone_size: .; v_call: TRBV5-1; j_call: TRBJ1-1; d_call: TRBD1; cdr3_aa: CASSIQGTGNTEAFF; cdr3_nt: TGCGCCAGCAGCATTCAGGGGACAGGGAACACTGAAGCTTTCTTT
clone_size: .; v_call: TRBV10-1; j_call: TRBJ2-7; d_call: .; cdr3_aa: CASPEGDSPPHEQYF; cdr3_nt: TGCGCCAGCCCAGAGGGAGACTCTCCTCCTCATGAGCAGTACTTC
clone_size: .; v_call: TRBV11-2; j_call: TRBJ2-7; d_call: TRBD2; cdr3_aa: CASSFPWTSGGSYEQYF; cdr3_nt: TGTGCCAGCAGCTTTCCTTGGACTAGCGGGGGGTCCTACGAGCAGTACTTC
clone_size: medium-sized; v_call: TRBV18; j_call: TRBJ1-3; d_call: .; cdr3_aa: CASSPTSSGNTIYF; cdr3_nt: TGTGCCAGCTCACCCACAAGCTCTGGAAACACCATATATTTT
clone_size: .; v_call: TRBV28; j_call: TRBJ2-4; d_call: .; cdr3_aa: CASSRASLAKNIQYF; cdr3_nt: TGTGCCAGCAGCCGAGCGTCACTAGCCAAAAACATTCAGTACTTC
clone_size: .; v_call: TRBV11-2; j_call: TRBJ2-4; d_call: .; cdr3_aa: CASSLVAGKENIQYF; cdr3_nt: TGTGCCAGCAGCTTAGTTGCTGGTAAGGAGAACATTCAGTACTTC
clone_size: .; v_call: TRBV5-1; j_call: TRBJ2-2; d_call: .; cdr3_aa: CASSLDGRVSGELFF; cdr3_nt: TGCGCCAGCAGCTTGGACGGACGGGTTTCCGGGGAGCTGTTTTTT
clone_size: .; v_call: TRBV6-7; j_call: TRBJ2-7; d_call: .; cdr3_aa: CASSLHPPSGRVFYEQYF; cdr3_nt: TGTGCCAGCAGTCTCCATCCACCATCAGGTCGGGTTTTCTACGAGCAGTACTTC